The clone carrying this TCR beta chain was seen just once. Assay: immunoSEQ multiplex PCR; the TCRdb copy retains only in-frame clones and omits some. The profile shows 68,000 or so clones, 84% of them singletons. The data were obtained in a study of Tregs in tolerant kidney transplant recipients. What was sequenced was CD4+ T cells from blood. This TCR was sampled from a human donor in good health.

In DNA, the CDR3 is TGTGCCAGCAGCTTAGTGCGGAATCAGCCCCAGCATTTT. As protein: CASSLVRNQPQHF. V is TRBV7-2 and J is TRBJ1-5; no clear D gene. CDR3 length: 13 amino acids. The V gene lost 1 base and the J gene lost 4 bases, with 5 bases spanning the gap. Germline CDR1 reads SGHTA; CDR2 reads FQGNSA.